The sequence of this TCR beta chain was determined in a study of blood T cell repertoires in COVID-19. About the study: The United States, Italy and Spain were the sources of the acute and convalescent COVID-19 samples. T cells, B-cell-depleted T cells, or PBMCs supplied cDNA or gDNA.

Authors' methods: Amplifying reference gene primers gave estimates of nucleated cell counts. The protocol was immunoSEQ multiplex PCR, while the TCRdb copy is restricted to in-frame clones and leaves out a portion. The DNA gave D and trimming, while V, J and clone size come from that table. The table lists a few hundred thousand clones, 70% to 90% of them singletons, with around 7.2% in the top ten. From germline, CDR1 is SNHLY and CDR2 FYNNEI. With V trimmed by 1 base and J by 2 bases, 5 bases remained unmatched. The CDR3 has 16 amino acids. The sequence was obtained from a human donor in a cohort sampled during active COVID-19. Sequenced: peripheral blood. The V call is TRBV2, the J call TRBJ2-3; 8 bases fit TRBD2. DNA for the CDR3: TGTGCCAGCAGTGAAGGGCGGGGGGTATACACAGATACGCAGTATTTT. This translates into CASSEGRGVYTDTQYF.